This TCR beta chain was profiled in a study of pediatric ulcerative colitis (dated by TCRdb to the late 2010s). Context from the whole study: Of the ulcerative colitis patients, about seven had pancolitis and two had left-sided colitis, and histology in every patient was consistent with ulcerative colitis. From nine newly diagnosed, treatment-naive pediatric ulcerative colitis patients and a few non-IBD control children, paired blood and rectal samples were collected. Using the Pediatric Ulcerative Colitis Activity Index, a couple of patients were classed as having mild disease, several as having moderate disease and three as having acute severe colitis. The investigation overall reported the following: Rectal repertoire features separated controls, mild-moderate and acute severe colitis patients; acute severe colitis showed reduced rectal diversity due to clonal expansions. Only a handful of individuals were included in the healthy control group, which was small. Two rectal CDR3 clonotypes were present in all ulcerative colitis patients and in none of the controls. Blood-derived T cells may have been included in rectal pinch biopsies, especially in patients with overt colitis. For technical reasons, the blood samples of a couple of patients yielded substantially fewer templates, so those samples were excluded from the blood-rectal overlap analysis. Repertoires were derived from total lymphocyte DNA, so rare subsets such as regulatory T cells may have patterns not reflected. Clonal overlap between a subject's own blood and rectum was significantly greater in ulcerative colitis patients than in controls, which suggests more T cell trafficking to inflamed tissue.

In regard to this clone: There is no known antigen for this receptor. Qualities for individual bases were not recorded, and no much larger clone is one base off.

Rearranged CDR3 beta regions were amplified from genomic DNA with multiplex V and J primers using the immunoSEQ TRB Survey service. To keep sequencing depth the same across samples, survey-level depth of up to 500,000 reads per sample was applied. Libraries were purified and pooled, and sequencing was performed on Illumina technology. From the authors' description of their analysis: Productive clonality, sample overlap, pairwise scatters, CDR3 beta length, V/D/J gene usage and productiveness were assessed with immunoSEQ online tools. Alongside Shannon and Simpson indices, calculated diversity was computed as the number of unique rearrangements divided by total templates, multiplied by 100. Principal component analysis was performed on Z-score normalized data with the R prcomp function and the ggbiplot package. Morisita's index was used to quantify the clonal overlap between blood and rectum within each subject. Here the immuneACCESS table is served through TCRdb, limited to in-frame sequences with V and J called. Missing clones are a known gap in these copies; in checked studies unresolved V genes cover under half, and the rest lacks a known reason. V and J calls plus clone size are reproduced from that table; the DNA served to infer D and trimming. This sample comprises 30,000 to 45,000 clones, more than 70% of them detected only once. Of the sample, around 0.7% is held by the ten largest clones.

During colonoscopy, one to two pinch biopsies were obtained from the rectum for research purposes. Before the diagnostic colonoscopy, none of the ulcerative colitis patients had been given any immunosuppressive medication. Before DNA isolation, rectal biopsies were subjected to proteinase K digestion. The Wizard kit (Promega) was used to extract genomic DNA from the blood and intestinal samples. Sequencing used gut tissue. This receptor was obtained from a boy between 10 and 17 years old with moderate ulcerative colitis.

In nucleotide form, the sequence is TGCGCCAGCAGTGGGCAACTAGCGGGAGGGCCTGTCACCGGGGAGCTGTTTTTT. It translates as CASSGQLAGGPVTGELFF. This receptor chain uses TRBV10-2 and TRBJ2-2, with TRBD2 identical over 13 junction bases. CDR1 and CDR2 (WSHSY, SAAADI) derive from the germline V gene. Trimming removed 4 bases from V and 4 bases from J; the gene matches leave 9 bases unexplained. The CDR3 holds 18 amino acids from the cysteine to the phenylalanine. CDR3 DNA only is kept here, 54 bases in frame from base 1.